Following are 16 T cell receptor beta chains from one sample sequenced in a study of identical twins. MiXCR, run by TCRdb on the 5' RACE reads, gives a single entry per CDR3 protein. The table lists approximately 600,000 distinct CDR3 sequences, nearly 10% of them singletons, with 2.5% to 3.5% in the top ten. These sequences were also reported in another study, on yellow fever vaccine responses in identical twins.

Sequenced material: PBMCs. Receptors originate from a young woman in good health.

This chain uses TRBV18 with TRBJ2-1; 7 nucleotides match TRBD2. The CDR3 consists of 15 residues. The V gene's germline CDR1 is KGHSH and CDR2 LQKENI. J was trimmed by 7 bases and V by 2 bases; bases with no gene match: 8. The CDR3 region is CASSPWAGASNEQFF. DNA of the CDR3: TGTGCCAGCTCACCATGGGCGGGAGCTAGTAATGAGCAGTTCTTC.

The J gene is TRBJ2-7, the V gene TRBV18, with TRBD1 matching over 10 bases. The CDR3 length is 17 residues. The germline gives CDR1 KGHSH, CDR2 LQKENI. V lost 4 bases to trimming and J lost 0 bases; unmatched junction nucleotides: 9. For the CDR3, the DNA is TGTGCCAGCTCACGGGACGGGACAGGGGTTTCCTCCTACGAGCAGTACTTC. Protein: CASSRDGTGVSSYEQYF.

This clonotype was picked up many times. The chain is built from TRBV12-3 or TRBV12-4 and TRBJ2-5; D may match TRBD1 or TRBD2 (5 bases each). V shed 6 bases and J shed 0 bases, with 14 bases lying between them. The CDR3 contains 15 residues. The CDR3 protein is CASSVGWGNQETQYF. In DNA, the CDR3 is TGTGCCAGCAGCGTAGGGTGGGGGAACCAAGAGACCCAGTACTTC.

This clonotype occurred a few times. The gene calls are TRBV29-1 and TRBJ2-1, with 10 bases lining up with TRBD2. Germline CDR1 reads SQVTM; CDR2 reads ANQGSEA. V shed 4 bases, J shed 4 bases, and the junction held 13 bases outside the gene matches. There are 17 residues in the CDR3. CDR3 bases: TGCAGCGTTGCCGGACTAGCGGATCGCGGGGTATACAATGAGCAGTTCTTC. It codes for CSVAGLADRGVYNEQFF.

The CDR3 loop is CASSSDTLGIHYAYEQYF. The CDR3 DNA sequence: TGTGCCAGCAGCTCCGACACCTTGGGGATACACTACGCCTACGAGCAGTACTTC. V and J are TRBV11-1 and TRBJ2-7; D is ambiguous. This CDR3 contains 18 residues. Germline values: CDR1 SGHAT, CDR2 FQDESV (reference sequence). Trimming took 4 bases from V and 2 from J, leaving 24 bases between them.

This rearrangement joins TRBV19 to TRBJ1-1, with TRBD1 matching over 8 bases. This CDR3 comprises 13 residues. V lost 5 bases to trimming and J lost 6 bases; unmatched junction nucleotides: 5. Germline V gene sequence: CDR1 LNHDA, CDR2 SQIVND (reference sequence). For the CDR3, the DNA is TGTGCCAGTAGTGGACAGGGCCTCCCTGAAGCTTTCTTT. This encodes CASSGQGLPEAFF. Supplemented by reference TRBV19 and TRBJ1-1, the full variable domain reads DGGITQSPKYLFRKEGQNVTLSCEQNLNHDAMYWYRQDPGQGLRLIYYSQIVNDFQKGDIAEGYSVSREKKESFPLTVTSAQKNPTAFYLCASSGQGLPEAFFGQGTRLTVV.

This clonotype showed up just once. V usage is TRBV3-1 and J usage is TRBJ2-2, with a tentative D call TRBD1 (6 bases). Germline CDR1 is LGHDT and CDR2 is YNNKEL (reference sequence). V was trimmed by 11 bases and J by 3 bases, leaving 31 bases between them. The CDR3 covers 19 residues. Here the CDR3 DNA reads TGTGCCTTCTGTTTATTAAGGGGGTTCTCCTCTGTTTACACCGGGGAGCTGTTTTTT. Amino acid sequence: CAFCLLRGFSSVYTGELFF.

The chain employs TRBV5-1 and TRBJ2-1, with 10 bases lining up with TRBD1. V was pared by 1 base and J by 6 bases, with 7 bases of the junction left unmatched. CDR1 and CDR2 from the germline V gene are SGHRS and YFSETQ. The CDR3 is made up of 16 amino acids. The CDR3, as DNA: TGCGCCAGCAGCTTGAGACAGGGGGCGCCGGTCAATGAGCAGTTCTTC. Its translation is CASSLRQGAPVNEQFF.

This clonotype was found many times. The chain combines TRBV29-1 with TRBJ2-2; no firm D call. From germline, CDR1 is SQVTM and CDR2 ANQGSEA. The CDR3 consists of 10 residues. V gave up 3 bases and J gave up 7 bases, with 3 bases separating them. This CDR3 is CSVDSGELFF. CDR3 nucleotides: TGCAGCGTTGATAGCGGGGAGCTGTTTTTT.

The table lists this clonotype with many counts. The chain carries TRBV7-2 and TRBJ1-2, with a possible D match to TRBD1 (6 bases). Germline V gene sequence: CDR1 SGHTA, CDR2 FQGNSA. The CDR3 is 14 amino acids. Trimming pared 4 bases from V and 0 bases from J, leaving 9 bases between. CDR3 region: CASSSGQSNYGYTF. The DNA of the CDR3 is TGTGCCAGCAGCTCCGGACAGTCTAACTATGGCTACACCTTC.

This clonotype was counted at least ten times. The rearrangement links TRBV12-3 or TRBV12-4 to TRBJ2-1; no clear D gene. There are 13 residues in the CDR3. Trimming took off 3 bases at V and 4 bases at J, with 7 bases between the two ends. The CDR3 DNA reads as TGTGCCAGCAGTTTCTTAGGGTACAATGAGCAGTTCTTC. Translated: CASSFLGYNEQFF.

With respect to this clonotype: Germline and junction disagree at one end, which may indicate a read error. J is TRBJ2-5 and V is TRBV20-1; D is unresolved. CDR1 is DFQATT, CDR2 SNEGSKA, per germline (reference sequence). The CDR3 has 13 amino acids. CDR3 region: CSARPPNQETHYF. The CDR3, as DNA: TGCAGTGCTAGACCCCCCAACCAAGAGACCCACTACTTC.

This clonotype has at least ten counts. The chain recombines TRBV7-8 with TRBJ2-7, with D perhaps TRBD1 or TRBD2 (6 bases each). The CDR3 has 14 amino acids. Trimming took 7 bases from V and 6 from J, leaving 19 bases between them. CDR1 is SGHVS and CDR2 is FQNEAQ in the germline V gene. The CDR3 coding sequence is TGTGCCAGCACCCAAGCCACAGGGAGGAGCGAGCAGTACTTC. It is translated as CASTQATGRSEQYF.

This clonotype occurred a few times. The chain recombines TRBV2 with TRBJ1-5, with D unresolved. Germline CDR1 SNHLY, CDR2 FYNNEI. Trimming pared 6 bases from V and 2 bases from J, leaving 8 bases between. The CDR3 has 13 amino acids. CDR3 amino acids: CASSLTRNQPQHF. The CDR3 DNA reads as TGTGCCAGCAGCCTAACCCGCAATCAGCCCCAGCATTTT.

This clonotype has a handful of counts. The chain has TRBV4-3 and TRBJ2-3, with no clear D. This CDR3 spans 14 amino acids. Germline V lookup: CDR1 LGHNA, CDR2 YSLEER. V lost 0 bases and J lost 4, with 8 bases in between. The CDR3 loop reads CASSQDRPSDTQYF. The CDR3 DNA follows: TGCGCCAGCAGCCAAGATAGGCCATCAGATACGCAGTATTTT.

This chain uses TRBV20-1 with TRBJ2-3; 9 nucleotides line up with TRBD2. Germline V gene data show CDR1 as DFQATT and CDR2 as SNEGSKA (reference sequence). The CDR3 totals 15 residues. The V segment lost 5 bases and the J segment 2 bases; nucleotides outside the gene matches: 8. CDR3 protein: CSASSLAGYTDTQYF. The CDR3 DNA reads TGCAGTGCTTCATCACTAGCGGGCTACACAGATACGCAGTATTTT.